This TCR beta chain was profiled in a study of T-cell reconstitution after alpha-beta-depleted transplantation in children. Unique molecular identifiers tagged the TCRbeta library. TCRdb redid the calling of the PCR reads with MiXCR, one entry per CDR3 protein. This sample has about 350,000 distinct CDR3 sequences; roughly 13% occur once, and the top ten carry around 4%. This CDR3 is 14 amino acids long. Trimming cost V 5 bases and J 6 bases; bases outside gene matches: 8. Germline lookup yields CDR1 SGHTA and CDR2 FQGNSA. This receptor was identified in a human donor who donated a stem cell graft to a child with Fanconi anemia. The chain employs TRBV7-2 and TRBJ2-7; 9 bases agree with TRBD1. Sequencing was performed on PBMCs, taken from the stem cell graft. CDR3 region: CASSTRQGVGEQYF. CDR3 in DNA: TGTGCCAGCAGCACCCGACAGGGGGTGGGCGAGCAGTACTTC.